The 27 T cell receptor beta chains presented below share a single source sample, sequenced in a study of T-cell memory formation after mild COVID-19. TCRdb independently ran MiXCR on the 5' RACE reads; one entry per CDR3 protein. The table records just under 150,000 distinct CDR3 sequences, 6% to 7% of them present only once. Sequenced sample: PBMCs or a T cell subset sorted from them (not recorded which). These receptors were obtained from an adult woman who had mild COVID-19 (a few samples of this study predate the infection). Cell type and time point are not known.

The sample holds many counts of this clonotype. The chain employs TRBV10-3 and TRBJ1-1; TRBD1 is a possible D gene (5 bases). CDR1 is ENHRY and CDR2 is SYGVKD in the germline V gene. With 7 bases removed from V and 0 bases from J, the gap between germline ends came to 12 bases. CDR3 length: 14 amino acids. The CDR3 region is CAIMPTVLNTEAFF. The CDR3 DNA reads TGTGCCATCATGCCGACAGTTTTGAACACTGAAGCTTTCTTT.

This clonotype has just a few counts. In nucleotides, the CDR3 is TGTGCCAGCTCACCAGGACGCCAGAGCTCCTACGAGCAGTACTTC. Protein: CASSPGRQSSYEQYF. The chain combines TRBV18 with TRBJ2-7, with unresolved D. V gave up 2 bases and J gave up 0 bases, with 11 bases separating them. CDR1 is KGHSH and CDR2 is LQKENI in the germline V gene. The CDR3 has 15 residues.

CDR3 sequence: CASSQIVGNIQYF. The DNA for the CDR3 is TGCGCCAGCAGCCAGATAGTCGGAAACATTCAGTACTTC. The chain uses TRBV4-1 and TRBJ2-4; D not certain. V was cut by 3 bases and J by 6 bases, with 9 bases left in between. CDR3 length equals 13 residues. CDR1 and CDR2 (germline): MGHRA, YSYEKL.

There are many counts of this clonotype. The chain combines TRBV6-2 or TRBV6-3 with TRBJ2-7; D is undetermined. V was pared by 8 bases and J by 7 bases, with 21 bases between. The germline V gene has CDR1 MNHEY and CDR2 SVGEGT. The CDR3 covers 14 residues. In DNA form, the CDR3 reads TGTGCCAGCGGGCCGACGAACGTGCTAGGGGAGCAGTACTTC. Translated, it gives CASGPTNVLGEQYF.

The chain employs TRBV15 and TRBJ2-7; 7 bases fit TRBD1. This CDR3 region has 15 residues. V dropped 4 bases and J dropped 2; count of bases not matched to a gene: 8. Germline CDR1 is LNHNV and CDR2 is YYDKDF (reference sequence). The CDR3: CATSNLGTVAYEQYF. Written as DNA, the CDR3 is TGTGCCACCAGCAACCTCGGGACAGTGGCCTACGAGCAGTACTTC.

The genes are TRBV5-6 and TRBJ1-1; 7 bases map to TRBD1. Unmatched junction bases numbered 13, after V lost 4 bases and J lost 4 bases. The V gene's germline CDR1 is SGHDT and CDR2 YYEEEE. The CDR3 runs 16 residues. CDR3 loop: CASSNYGTDVGTEAFF. The CDR3 DNA reads TGTGCCAGCAGCAATTACGGGACAGACGTGGGCACTGAAGCTTTCTTT.

This clonotype has just a few counts. The chain carries TRBV12-3 or TRBV12-4 and TRBJ1-2, with 7 bases aligning to TRBD1. The CDR3 totals 13 residues. V lost 7 bases, J lost 5 bases, and 7 bases stayed unmatched. The CDR3 region is CASKVTGIYGYTF. CDR3 DNA sequence: TGTGCCAGCAAGGTGACAGGGATTTATGGCTACACCTTC.

This clonotype was counted only a few times. The chain recombines TRBV7-9 with TRBJ1-6; D perhaps matches TRBD1 (5 bases). The germline V and J ends were trimmed by 5 bases and 7 bases, with 9 bases remaining between them. Looked up from germline, CDR1 is SEHNR and CDR2 is FQNEAQ (reference sequence). The CDR3 length is 13 residues. Written as DNA, the CDR3 is TGTGCCAGCAGCCCGCGGGACAATTCACCCCTCCACTTT. Translated, it gives CASSPRDNSPLHF.

This clonotype was picked up a small number of times. The chain couples TRBV7-3 to TRBJ1-1, with D unclear. The CDR3 runs 13 residues. Germline V gives CDR1 SGHTA, CDR2 FQGTGA. V dropped 5 bases and J dropped 3 bases, with 10 bases sitting between them. The CDR3 DNA reads TGTGCCAGCAGCCCTCAAAAGTACACTGAAGCTTTCTTT. Translating gives CASSPQKYTEAFF.

This clonotype turned up a few times. This rearrangement joins TRBV7-2 to TRBJ1-1, with TRBD1 matching 7 bases. Germline CDR1 SGHTA, CDR2 FQGNSA. This CDR3 spans 15 amino acids. With 6 bases clipped from V and 0 bases from J, the junction kept 7 bases outside the gene matches. As DNA, the CDR3 is TGTGCCAGCAGATACGTCGGGACAGTGAACACTGAAGCTTTCTTT. Amino acids: CASRYVGTVNTEAFF.

The chain carries TRBV19 and TRBJ2-2; D not resolved. CDR3 length: 16 residues. The V end lost 8 bases, the J end lost 0 bases, and 16 bases lay between the germline ends. Germline lookup yields CDR1 LNHDA and CDR2 SQIVND (reference sequence). DNA for the CDR3: TGTGCCAGTTGGGTAGGTGGGATTGCGAACACCGGGGAGCTGTTTTTT. It specifies CASWVGGIANTGELFF.

This clonotype came up many times. The rearrangement links TRBV10-3 to TRBJ2-2; 9 nucleotides agree with TRBD1. This CDR3 has 18 residues. Germline V gene sequence: CDR1 ENHRY, CDR2 SYGVKD. The V and J ends lost 5 bases and 4 bases, in that order; junction bases with no gene match: 14. The CDR3 coding sequence is TGTGCCATCAGTAATGGCCCGGGACAGGGTTCGAGCACCGGGGAGCTGTTTTTT. It yields the protein CAISNGPGQGSSTGELFF.

V usage is TRBV3-1 and J usage is TRBJ2-5, with no clear D. The germline gives CDR1 LGHDT, CDR2 YNNKEL (reference sequence). The CDR3 runs to 12 residues. Trimming took off 2 bases at V and 5 bases at J, with 6 bases between the two ends. The CDR3 here is CASSQKMETQYF. Written as DNA, the CDR3 is TGTGCCAGCAGCCAAAAGATGGAGACCCAGTACTTC.

This clonotype occurred many times. J is TRBJ1-3 and V is TRBV27; D remains ambiguous. In germline, CDR1 is MNHEY, CDR2 SMNVEV (reference sequence). This CDR3 comprises 16 residues. The V and J ends lost 5 bases and 0 bases respectively, with 14 bases between them. This CDR3 reads CASSPLTRVSGNTIYF. DNA for the CDR3: TGTGCCAGCAGTCCCCTAACAAGAGTCTCTGGAAACACCATATATTTT.

This clonotype was detected only a few times. The chain joins TRBV28 to TRBJ2-1; TRBD2 agrees at 8 bases. The CDR3 totals 15 residues. CDR1 and CDR2 from the germline V gene are MDHEN and SYDVKM. Trimming cost V 6 bases and J 4 bases; bases outside gene matches: 8. The CDR3 DNA reads as TGTGCCAGCAGCCCCAGCGGGAGTGGATACAATGAGCAGTTCTTC. Protein sequence: CASSPSGSGYNEQFF.

Ten or more counts support this clonotype. This rearrangement joins TRBV29-1 to TRBJ1-1; a possible D gene is TRBD1 (5 bases). Germline values: CDR1 SQVTM, CDR2 ANQGSEA. V lost 4 bases, J lost 0 bases, and 15 bases lay in between. The CDR3 loop spans 15 amino acids. The CDR3 coding sequence is TGCAGCGTTGGCCGGCAGGGACCTATGAACACTGAAGCTTTCTTT. It is translated as CSVGRQGPMNTEAFF.

This clonotype was observed many times. The genes are TRBV7-2 and TRBJ2-1, with 10 bases matching TRBD2. The CDR3 contains 17 residues. Germline V gene lookup returns CDR1 SGHTA and CDR2 FQGNSA. Trimming at V came to 1 base and at J to 8 bases, leaving 11 bases not matched to a gene. CDR3 region: CASSLGPLAGGRYEQFF. The CDR3 nucleotides are TGTGCCAGCAGCTTAGGCCCGTTAGCGGGAGGTAGGTATGAGCAGTTCTTC.

The rearrangement uses TRBV6-5 and TRBJ1-1; D call uncertain. Germline values: CDR1 MNHEY, CDR2 SVGAGI. This CDR3 spans 13 amino acids. Trimming pared 2 bases from V and 1 base from J, leaving 5 bases between. The CDR3 spells CASSYTPNTEAFF. The CDR3 DNA follows: TGTGCCAGCAGTTACACCCCGAACACTGAAGCTTTCTTT.

The table lists this clonotype with many counts. The genes are TRBV5-1 and TRBJ1-1; TRBD1 agrees at 8 bases. Trimming at V came to 5 bases and at J to 5 bases, leaving 5 bases not matched to a gene. The CDR3 is 13 residues long. CDR1 is SGHRS and CDR2 is YFSETQ in the germline V gene. In DNA, the CDR3 is TGCGCCAGCAGACAGGGGGGGAGAACTGAAGCTTTCTTT. Translation: CASRQGGRTEAFF.

This clonotype was observed a handful of times. This sequence joins TRBV4-1 and TRBJ1-6; tentative D call: TRBD1 (5 bases). CDR1 is MGHRA, CDR2 YSYEKL, per germline. V lost 2 bases to trimming and J lost 0 bases, with 11 bases between them. The length of the CDR3 is 17 residues. CDR3 sequence: CASSQYLGGSYNSPLHF. As DNA, the CDR3 is TGCGCCAGCAGCCAATATCTGGGGGGCTCCTATAATTCACCCCTCCACTTT.

This clonotype was observed a handful of times. The rearrangement links TRBV12-3 or TRBV12-4 to TRBJ2-7; D call uncertain. CDR3 length equals 15 residues. Trimming pared 5 bases from V and 1 base from J, leaving 15 bases between. The CDR3 nucleotides are TGTGCCAGCAGTCCGATCCCTGGACCTTCCTACGAGCAGTACTTC. This translates into CASSPIPGPSYEQYF.

In its sample, this clonotype was seen a few times. The chain joins TRBV15 to TRBJ1-4; tentative D call: TRBD1 (6 bases). Germline V gene lookup returns CDR1 LNHNV and CDR2 YYDKDF (reference sequence). The V gene lost 5 bases and the J gene lost 5 bases, with 18 bases spanning the gap. This CDR3 contains 16 residues. The CDR3 loop reads CATSVIAGGVNEKLFF. CDR3 in DNA: TGTGCCACCAGCGTTATTGCCGGGGGCGTGAATGAAAAACTGTTTTTT.

The chain uses TRBV6-2 or TRBV6-3 and TRBJ1-5, with unresolved D. The CDR3 is 15 amino acids. V gave up 6 bases and J gave up 2 bases, with 14 bases separating them. CDR1 is MNHEY, CDR2 SVGEGT, per germline. CDR3 in amino acids: CASRIGLGRNQPQHF. In DNA form, the CDR3 reads TGTGCCAGCAGGATCGGACTCGGTCGCAATCAGCCCCAGCATTTT.

This clonotype showed up just a few times. This chain uses TRBV30 with TRBJ1-1; D perhaps matches TRBD1 (5 bases). The V and J ends lost 6 bases and 4 bases respectively, with 9 bases between them. There are 11 residues in the CDR3. The germline gives CDR1 GTSNPN, CDR2 SVGIG (reference sequence). The DNA of the CDR3 is TGTGCCTGCCCCGGGGCCACTGAAGCTTTCTTT. As protein: CACPGATEAFF.

In this sample, this clonotype turned up many times. The chain has TRBV10-3 and TRBJ2-2; D gene uncertain. This CDR3 is 15 amino acids long. Germline V gene lookup returns CDR1 ENHRY and CDR2 SYGVKD. The V end lost 6 bases, the J end lost 0 bases, and 11 bases lay between the germline ends. This chain's CDR3 is CAIREPISNTGELFF. The DNA for the CDR3 is TGTGCCATCAGGGAACCCATATCGAACACCGGGGAGCTGTTTTTT.

This clonotype was seen repeatedly, ten times or more. The rearrangement joins TRBV7-8 to TRBJ2-1; TRBD1 aligns across 7 bases. Germline V gene lookup returns CDR1 SGHVS and CDR2 FQNEAQ. CDR3 size: 13 residues. V lost 5 bases to trimming and J lost 5 bases; unmatched junction nucleotides: 3. CDR3 DNA: TGTGCCAGCAGCCTGGGACAGAACAATGAGCAGTTCTTC. Amino acid sequence: CASSLGQNNEQFF.

This clonotype came up a few times. This chain uses TRBV7-3 with TRBJ2-1; the D gene is possibly TRBD1 (6 bases). The V gene's germline CDR1 is SGHTA and CDR2 FQGTGA. The CDR3 runs to 17 residues. Trimming cost V 2 bases and J 9 bases, with 23 bases left between them. The CDR3 coding sequence is TGTGCCAGCAGCTTATTCGCCACCGCTAACAGGGTCGTTGAGCAGTTCTTC. It translates to CASSLFATANRVVEQFF.